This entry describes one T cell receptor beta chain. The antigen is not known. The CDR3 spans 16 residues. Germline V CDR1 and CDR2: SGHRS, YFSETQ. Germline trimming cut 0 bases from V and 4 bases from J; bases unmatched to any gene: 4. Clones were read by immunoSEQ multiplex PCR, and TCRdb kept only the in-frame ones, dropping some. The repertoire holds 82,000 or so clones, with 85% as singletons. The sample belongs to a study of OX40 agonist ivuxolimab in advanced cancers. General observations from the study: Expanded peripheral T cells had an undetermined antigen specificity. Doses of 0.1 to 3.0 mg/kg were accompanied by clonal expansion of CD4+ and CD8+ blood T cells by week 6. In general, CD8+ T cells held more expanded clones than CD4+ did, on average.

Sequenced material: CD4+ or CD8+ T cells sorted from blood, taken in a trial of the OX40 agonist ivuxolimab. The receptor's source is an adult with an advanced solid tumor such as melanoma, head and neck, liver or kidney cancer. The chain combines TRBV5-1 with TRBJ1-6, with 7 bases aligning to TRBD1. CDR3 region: CASSLAGQRYNSPLHF. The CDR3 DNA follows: TGCGCCAGCAGCTTGGCGGGACAGAGATATAATTCACCCCTCCACTTT.